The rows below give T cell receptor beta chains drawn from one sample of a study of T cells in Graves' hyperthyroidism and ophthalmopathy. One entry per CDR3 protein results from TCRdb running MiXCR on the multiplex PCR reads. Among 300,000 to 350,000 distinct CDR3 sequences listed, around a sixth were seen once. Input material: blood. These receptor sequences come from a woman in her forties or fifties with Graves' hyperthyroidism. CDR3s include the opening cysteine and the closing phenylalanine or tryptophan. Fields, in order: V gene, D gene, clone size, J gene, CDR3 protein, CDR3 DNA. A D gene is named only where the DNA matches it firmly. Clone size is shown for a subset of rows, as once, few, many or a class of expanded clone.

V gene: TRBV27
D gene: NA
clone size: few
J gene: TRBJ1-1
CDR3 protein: CASSLSPILGGTEAFF
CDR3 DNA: TGTGCCAGCAGTTTATCGCCCATTCTGGGGGGCACTGAAGCTTTCTTT

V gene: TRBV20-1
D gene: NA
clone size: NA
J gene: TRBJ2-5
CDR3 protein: CSFYLSGGLDVQETQYF
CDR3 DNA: TGCAGTTTTTATTTATCGGGCGGATTAGACGTACAAGAGACCCAGTACTTC

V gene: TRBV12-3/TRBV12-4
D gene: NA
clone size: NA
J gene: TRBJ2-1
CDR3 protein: CASSKGGGGDEQFF
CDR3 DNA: TGTGCCAGCAGCAAGGGAGGCGGTGGTGATGAGCAGTTCTTC

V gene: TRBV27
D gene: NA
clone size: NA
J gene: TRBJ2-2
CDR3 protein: CASTLKRPNTGELFF
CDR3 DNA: TGTGCCAGCACCCTTAAGAGACCGAACACCGGGGAGCTGTTTTTT

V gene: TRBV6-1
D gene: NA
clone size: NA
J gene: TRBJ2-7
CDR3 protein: CASSTTVSYEQYF
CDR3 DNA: TGTGCCAGCAGTACGACAGTCTCCTACGAGCAGTACTTC

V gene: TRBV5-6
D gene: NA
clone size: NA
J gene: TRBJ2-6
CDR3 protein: CASSLTKGANVLTF
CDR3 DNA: TGTGCCAGCAGCCTGACGAAAGGGGCCAACGTCCTGACTTTC

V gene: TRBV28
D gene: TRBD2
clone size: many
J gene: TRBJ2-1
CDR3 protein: CASSIGLAGSYNEQFF
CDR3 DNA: TGTGCCAGCAGTATCGGACTAGCGGGTTCCTACAATGAGCAGTTCTTC

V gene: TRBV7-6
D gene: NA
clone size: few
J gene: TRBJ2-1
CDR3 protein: CASSLPLGGGYNEQFF
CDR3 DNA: TGTGCCAGCAGCTTACCCTTAGGGGGGGGGTACAATGAGCAGTTCTTC

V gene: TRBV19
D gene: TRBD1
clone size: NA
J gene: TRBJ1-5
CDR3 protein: CASGQDSNQPQHF
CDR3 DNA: TGTGCCAGTGGACAGGATAGCAATCAGCCCCAGCATTTT

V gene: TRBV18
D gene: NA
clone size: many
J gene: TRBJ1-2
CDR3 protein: CASSPTDIYGYTF
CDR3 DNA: TGTGCCAGCTCACCAACCGATATCTATGGCTACACCTTC

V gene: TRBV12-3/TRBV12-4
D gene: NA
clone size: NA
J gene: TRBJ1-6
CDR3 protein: CASSPRMPNSPLHF
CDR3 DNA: TGTGCCAGCAGTCCCAGGATGCCTAATTCACCCCTCCACTTT

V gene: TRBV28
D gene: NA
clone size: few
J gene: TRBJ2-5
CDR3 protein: CASSFPAQETQYF
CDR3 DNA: TGTGCCAGCAGTTTTCCGGCCCAAGAGACCCAGTACTTC

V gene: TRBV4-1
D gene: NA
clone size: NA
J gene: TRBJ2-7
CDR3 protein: CASSRGQIYYEQYF
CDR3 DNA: TGCGCCAGCAGCCGGGGGCAGATTTACTACGAGCAGTACTTC

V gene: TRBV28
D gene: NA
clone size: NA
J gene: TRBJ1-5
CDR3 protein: CASSSFTGDLHDSNQPQHF
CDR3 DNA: TGTGCCAGCAGTTCTTTTACCGGGGATCTCCACGATAGCAATCAGCCCCAGCATTTT

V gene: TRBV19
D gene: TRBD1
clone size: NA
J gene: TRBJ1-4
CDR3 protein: CASSPIGTGLGEKLFF
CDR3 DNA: TGTGCCAGTAGTCCTATCGGGACAGGGTTGGGTGAAAAACTGTTTTTT

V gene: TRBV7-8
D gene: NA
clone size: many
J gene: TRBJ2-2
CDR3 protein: CASSSTGTNTGELFF
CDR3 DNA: TGTGCCAGCAGCTCCACAGGGACGAACACCGGGGAGCTGTTTTTT

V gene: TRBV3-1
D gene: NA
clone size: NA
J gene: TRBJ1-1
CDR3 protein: CASSQGWGRNTEAFF
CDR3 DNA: TGTGCCAGCAGCCAGGGGTGGGGTCGGAACACTGAAGCTTTCTTT

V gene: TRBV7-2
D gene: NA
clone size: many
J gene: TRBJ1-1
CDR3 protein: CASSLLTANTEAFF
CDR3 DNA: TGTGCCAGCAGCTTACTCACAGCGAACACTGAAGCTTTCTTT

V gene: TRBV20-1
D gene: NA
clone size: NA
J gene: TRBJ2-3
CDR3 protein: CSAWWDRDTQYF
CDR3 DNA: TGCAGTGCTTGGTGGGACCGTGATACGCAGTATTTT

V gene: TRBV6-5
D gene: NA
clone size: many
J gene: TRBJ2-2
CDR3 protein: CASSYDWTGELFF
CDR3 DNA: TGTGCCAGCAGTTACGATTGGACCGGGGAGCTGTTTTTT

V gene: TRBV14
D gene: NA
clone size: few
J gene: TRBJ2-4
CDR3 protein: CASSQGGVKNIQYF
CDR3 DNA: TGTGCCAGCAGCCAAGGGGGTGTCAAAAACATTCAGTACTTC

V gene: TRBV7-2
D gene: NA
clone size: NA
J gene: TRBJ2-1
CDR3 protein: CASSFIGTHNEQFF
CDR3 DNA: TGTGCCAGCAGCTTCATCGGGACTCACAATGAGCAGTTCTTC

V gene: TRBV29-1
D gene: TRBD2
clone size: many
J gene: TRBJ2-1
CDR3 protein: CSVRGSGSFYSSSYNEQFF
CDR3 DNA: TGCAGCGTCCGGGGGAGCGGGAGTTTTTATTCGAGCTCCTACAATGAGCAGTTCTTC

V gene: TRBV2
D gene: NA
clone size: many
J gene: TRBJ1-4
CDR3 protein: CASSQEKLFF
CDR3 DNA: TGTGCCAGCAGTCAAGAAAAACTGTTTTTT

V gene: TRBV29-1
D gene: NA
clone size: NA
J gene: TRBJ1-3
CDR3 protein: CSVEDLKEVSGNTIYF
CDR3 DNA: TGCAGCGTTGAAGATCTTAAGGAGGTCTCTGGAAACACCATATATTTT

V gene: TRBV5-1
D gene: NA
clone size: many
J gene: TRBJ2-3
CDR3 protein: CASSFDGQSTDTQYF
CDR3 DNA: TGCGCCAGCAGCTTCGATGGACAGTCCACAGATACGCAGTATTTT

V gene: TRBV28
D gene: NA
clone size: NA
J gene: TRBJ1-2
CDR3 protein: CASKRESVNYGYTF
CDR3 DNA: TGTGCCTCGAAGAGGGAGTCGGTTAACTATGGCTACACCTTC

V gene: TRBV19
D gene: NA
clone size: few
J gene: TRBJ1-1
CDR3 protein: CASRPGRENTEAFF
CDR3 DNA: TGTGCCAGTAGACCCGGACGGGAGAACACTGAAGCTTTCTTT

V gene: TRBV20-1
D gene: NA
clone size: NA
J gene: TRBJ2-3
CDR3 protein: CSFPPYSGDYPTDTQYF
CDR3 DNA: TGCAGTTTTCCGCCTTACAGCGGAGACTATCCCACAGATACGCAGTATTTT

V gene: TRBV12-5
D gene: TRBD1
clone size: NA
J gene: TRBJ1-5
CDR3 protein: CANGWGQGANQPQHF
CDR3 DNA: TGTGCTAATGGTTGGGGACAGGGGGCGAATCAGCCCCAGCATTTT

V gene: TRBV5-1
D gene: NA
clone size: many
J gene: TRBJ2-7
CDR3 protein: CASSLALGTPFYEQYF
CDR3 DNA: TGCGCCAGCAGCTTGGCCCTCGGGACTCCGTTCTACGAGCAGTACTTC

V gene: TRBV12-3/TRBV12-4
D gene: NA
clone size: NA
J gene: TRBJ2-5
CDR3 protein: CASSFGGRQETQYF
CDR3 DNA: TGTGCCAGCAGTTTTGGGGGGCGCCAAGAGACCCAGTACTTC

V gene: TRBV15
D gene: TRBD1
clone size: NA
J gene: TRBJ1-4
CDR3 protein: CATSRTGTDLEKLFF
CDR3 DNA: TGTGCCACCAGCAGAACCGGGACAGACCTTGAAAAACTGTTTTTT

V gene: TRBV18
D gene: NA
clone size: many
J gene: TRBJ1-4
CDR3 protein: CASSPRQAGEKLFF
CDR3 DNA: TGTGCCAGCTCACCCCGACAGGCGGGGGAAAAACTGTTTTTT

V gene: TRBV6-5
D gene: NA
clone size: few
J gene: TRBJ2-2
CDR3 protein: CASSLQGPGELFF
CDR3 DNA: TGTGCCAGCAGTTTACAGGGTCCCGGGGAGCTGTTTTTT

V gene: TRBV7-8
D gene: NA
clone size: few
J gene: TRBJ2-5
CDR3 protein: CASGKGTQETQYF
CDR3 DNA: TGTGCCAGCGGGAAGGGGACCCAAGAGACCCAGTACTTC

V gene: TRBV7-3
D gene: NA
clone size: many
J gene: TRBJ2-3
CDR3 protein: CASSNRADTDTQYF
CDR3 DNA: TGTGCCAGCAGCAATCGGGCCGACACAGATACGCAGTATTTT

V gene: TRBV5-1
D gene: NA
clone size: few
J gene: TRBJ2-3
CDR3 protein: CASSTDPTSTDTQYF
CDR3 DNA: TGCGCCAGCAGCACCGACCCTACTAGCACAGATACGCAGTATTTT

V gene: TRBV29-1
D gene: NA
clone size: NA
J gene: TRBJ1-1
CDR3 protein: CSVGHRLNTEAFF
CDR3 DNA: TGCAGCGTAGGCCACAGACTGAACACTGAAGCTTTCTTT

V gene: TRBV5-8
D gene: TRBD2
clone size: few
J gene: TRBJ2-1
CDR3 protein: CASSISGSRYNEQFF
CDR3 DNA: TGTGCCAGCAGCATTAGCGGGAGTAGGTACAATGAGCAGTTCTTC

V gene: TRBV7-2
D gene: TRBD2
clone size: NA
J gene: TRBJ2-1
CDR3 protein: CASSLEGLAGRVRFF
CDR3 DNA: TGTGCCAGCAGCTTGGAAGGACTAGCGGGTCGAGTCCGGTTCTTC

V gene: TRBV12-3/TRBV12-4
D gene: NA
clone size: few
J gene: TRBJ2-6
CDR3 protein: CASSLSSSGANVLTF
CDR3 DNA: TGTGCCAGCAGTTTGTCCAGCTCTGGGGCCAACGTCCTGACTTTC

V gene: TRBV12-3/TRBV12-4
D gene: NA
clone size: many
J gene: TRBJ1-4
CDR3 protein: CASSTQMVVEKLFF
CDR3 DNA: TGTGCCAGCAGTACCCAGATGGTAGTTGAAAAACTGTTTTTT

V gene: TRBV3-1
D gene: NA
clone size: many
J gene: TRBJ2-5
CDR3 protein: CASSQAEYQETQYF
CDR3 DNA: TGTGCCAGCAGCCAAGCAGAGTACCAAGAGACCCAGTACTTC

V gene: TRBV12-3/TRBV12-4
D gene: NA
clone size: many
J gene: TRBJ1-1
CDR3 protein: CASTPLMNTEAFF
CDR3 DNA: TGTGCCAGCACCCCCCTAATGAACACTGAAGCTTTCTTT

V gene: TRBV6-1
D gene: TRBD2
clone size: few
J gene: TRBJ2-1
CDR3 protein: CASSEIAGTYNEQFF
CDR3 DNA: TGTGCCAGCAGCGAAATAGCGGGAACTTACAATGAGCAGTTCTTC

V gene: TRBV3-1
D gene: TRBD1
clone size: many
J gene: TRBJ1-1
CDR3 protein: CASSQPDRDGSTEAFF
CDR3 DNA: TGTGCCAGCAGCCAACCCGACAGGGACGGTAGTACTGAAGCTTTCTTT

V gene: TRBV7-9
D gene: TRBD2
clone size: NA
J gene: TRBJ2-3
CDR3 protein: CASSLGAGVTDTQYF
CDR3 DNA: TGTGCCAGCAGCTTAGGTGCGGGGGTCACAGATACGCAGTATTTT

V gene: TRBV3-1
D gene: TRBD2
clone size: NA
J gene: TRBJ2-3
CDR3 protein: CASSQGGTSTDTLYF
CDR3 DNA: TGTGCCAGCAGCCAAGGCGGGACTAGCACAGATACGCTGTATTTT

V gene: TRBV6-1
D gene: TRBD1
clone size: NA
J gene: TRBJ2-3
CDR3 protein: CASFEGAGTDTQYF
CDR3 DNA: TGTGCCAGCTTCGAGGGGGCGGGCACAGATACGCAGTATTTT